Listed below are T cell receptor beta chains from one sample, sequenced in a study of T cells in Graves' hyperthyroidism and ophthalmopathy. TCRdb reprocessed the multiplex PCR reads with MiXCR, giving one entry per CDR3 protein. The table records hundreds of thousands of distinct CDR3 sequences, approximately 14% of them present only once. Sequencing input: blood. These receptors were obtained from a woman aged 45-65 years with Graves' ophthalmopathy. Both conserved end residues are part of each CDR3. The D gene is left open where the match is weak. Clone size is stated in some rows and not others, as once, few, many or a class when expanded.

14 | TRBJ1-4 | TRBV28 | TRBD1 | many | CASSSGQLNEKLFF | TGCGCCAGCAGCTCGGGACAGCTTAATGAAAAACTGTTTTTT
16 | TRBJ2-1 | TRBV27 | - | - | CASSYGTSDPKRSGFF | TGTGCCAGCAGCTACGGGACGTCGGACCCCAAACGCAGCGGGTTCTTC
16 | TRBJ2-3 | TRBV28 | TRBD2 | many | CASSQLAGGGADTQYF | TGTGCCAGCAGTCAACTAGCGGGAGGTGGCGCAGATACGCAGTATTTT
14 | TRBJ2-7 | TRBV28 | - | many | CASRGGTASYEQYF | TGTGCCAGCAGGGGGGGGACAGCCTCCTACGAGCAGTACTTC
15 | TRBJ1-3 | TRBV6-1 | - | - | CASSESRGSGNTIYF | TGTGCCAGCAGTGAGAGTCGGGGCTCTGGAAACACCATATATTTT
19 | TRBJ2-6 | TRBV6-2/TRBV6-3 | TRBD1 | - | CASSHQDRAHLSGANVLTF | TGTGCCAGCAGCCACCAGGACAGGGCCCACCTCTCTGGGGCCAACGTCCTGACTTTC
14 | TRBJ2-7 | TRBV29-1 | - | many | CSVEGAETTYEQYF | TGCAGCGTTGAGGGCGCAGAAACCACCTACGAGCAGTACTTC
14 | TRBJ2-7 | TRBV27 | TRBD1 | - | CASRDRDRGSEQYF | TGTGCCAGCAGAGACCGGGACAGGGGATCCGAGCAGTACTTC
15 | TRBJ1-2 | TRBV28 | - | - | CASSSIKHPNYGYTF | TGTGCCAGCAGCTCTATAAAACATCCTAACTATGGCTACACCTTC
16 | TRBJ1-1 | TRBV6-2/TRBV6-3 | - | - | CASSYSVQGSGTEAFF | TGTGCCAGCAGTTACTCTGTTCAGGGATCAGGAACTGAAGCTTTCTTT
13 | TRBJ2-4 | TRBV6-2/TRBV6-3 | - | many | CASSYGAENIQYF | TGTGCCAGCAGTTACGGGGCGGAAAACATTCAGTACTTC
13 | TRBJ2-7 | TRBV5-1 | TRBD2 | many | CASSSSGRDEQYF | TGCGCCAGCAGCTCGAGCGGGAGAGACGAGCAGTACTTC
15 | TRBJ2-7 | TRBV4-3 | - | few | CASSQDRVTSYEQYF | TGCGCCAGCAGCCAAGACCGGGTGACCTCCTACGAGCAGTACTTC
15 | TRBJ1-1 | TRBV5-1 | - | many | CASKRGPDRDTEAFF | TGCGCCAGCAAACGGGGTCCTGACAGAGACACTGAAGCTTTCTTT
12 | TRBJ2-1 | TRBV5-6 | - | few | CASNYRGTEQFF | TGTGCCAGCAACTACCGAGGGACAGAGCAGTTCTTC
14 | TRBJ2-7 | TRBV20-1 | TRBD2 | - | CSASVGGRIYEQYF | TGCAGTGCTAGTGTAGGCGGGAGAATCTACGAGCAGTACTTC
16 | TRBJ2-5 | TRBV11-2 | TRBD2 | many | CASSTGLAGVDETQYF | TGTGCCAGCAGCACAGGACTAGCGGGAGTAGATGAGACCCAGTACTTC
17 | TRBJ1-1 | TRBV7-8 | - | few | CASSLTLTDYMNTEAFF | TGTGCCAGCAGCTTAACTCTAACAGACTACATGAACACTGAAGCTTTCTTT
12 | TRBJ1-5 | TRBV3-1 | TRBD1 | many | CASKQGDQPQHF | TGTGCCAGCAAACAGGGGGATCAGCCCCAGCATTTT
15 | TRBJ2-1 | TRBV11-2 | - | many | CASSLKSGNYNEQFF | TGTGCCAGCAGCTTAAAGAGCGGCAACTACAATGAGCAGTTCTTC
12 | TRBJ2-7 | TRBV10-1 | - | - | CASSEASYEQYF | TGCGCCAGCAGTGAGGCCTCCTACGAGCAGTACTTC
14 | TRBJ2-5 | TRBV4-1 | - | few | CASSQRAYQETQYF | TGCGCCAGCAGCCAACGGGCGTACCAAGAGACCCAGTACTTC
15 | TRBJ1-1 | TRBV28 | - | few | CASSPPHRERTEAFF | TGTGCCAGCAGTCCCCCCCACAGGGAGAGGACTGAAGCTTTCTTT
14 | TRBJ2-7 | TRBV27 | - | many | CASTDRGPTYEQYF | TGTGCCAGCACCGACCGCGGGCCCACCTACGAGCAGTACTTC
15 | TRBJ2-7 | TRBV28 | - | many | CASSLFGQGGFEQYF | TGTGCCAGCAGTTTATTCGGACAGGGAGGGTTCGAGCAGTACTTC
14 | TRBJ2-2 | TRBV19 | TRBD2 | many | CASKRERGTGELFF | TGTGCCAGCAAGCGGGAGCGCGGCACCGGGGAGCTGTTTTTT
12 | TRBJ1-1 | TRBV29-1 | TRBD1 | - | CGAVSGTAEAFF | TGCGGCGCGGTATCCGGGACAGCTGAAGCTTTCTTT
15 | TRBJ2-2 | TRBV7-7 | - | many | CASSLVAGDTGELFF | TGTGCTAGCAGCTTAGTGGCGGGTGACACCGGGGAGCTGTTTTTT
14 | TRBJ2-7 | TRBV11-2 | - | many | CASSLDRVSFEQYF | TGTGCCAGCAGCTTAGACAGGGTCTCATTCGAGCAGTACTTC